The present entry profiles one T cell receptor (beta chain) with its context. The data were taken from a study of T-cell memory formation after mild COVID-19. This CDR3 contains 13 residues. CDR1 is ENHRY, CDR2 SYGVKD, per germline. Trimming pared 7 bases from V and 0 bases from J, leaving 7 bases between. MiXCR, run by TCRdb on the 5' RACE reads, gives a single entry per CDR3 protein. The repertoire holds some 200,000 distinct CDR3 sequences, with over 20% as singletons. This chain links TRBV10-3 with TRBJ1-3, with unresolved D. This TCR was recovered from an adult woman who had mild COVID-19 (a few samples of this study predate the infection). Cell type and time point are not known. Sequences were obtained from PBMCs or a T cell subset sorted from them (not recorded which). CDR3 sequence reads: CAIKAGSGNTIYF. The CDR3 nucleotides are TGTGCCATCAAGGCTGGCTCTGGAAACACCATATATTTT.